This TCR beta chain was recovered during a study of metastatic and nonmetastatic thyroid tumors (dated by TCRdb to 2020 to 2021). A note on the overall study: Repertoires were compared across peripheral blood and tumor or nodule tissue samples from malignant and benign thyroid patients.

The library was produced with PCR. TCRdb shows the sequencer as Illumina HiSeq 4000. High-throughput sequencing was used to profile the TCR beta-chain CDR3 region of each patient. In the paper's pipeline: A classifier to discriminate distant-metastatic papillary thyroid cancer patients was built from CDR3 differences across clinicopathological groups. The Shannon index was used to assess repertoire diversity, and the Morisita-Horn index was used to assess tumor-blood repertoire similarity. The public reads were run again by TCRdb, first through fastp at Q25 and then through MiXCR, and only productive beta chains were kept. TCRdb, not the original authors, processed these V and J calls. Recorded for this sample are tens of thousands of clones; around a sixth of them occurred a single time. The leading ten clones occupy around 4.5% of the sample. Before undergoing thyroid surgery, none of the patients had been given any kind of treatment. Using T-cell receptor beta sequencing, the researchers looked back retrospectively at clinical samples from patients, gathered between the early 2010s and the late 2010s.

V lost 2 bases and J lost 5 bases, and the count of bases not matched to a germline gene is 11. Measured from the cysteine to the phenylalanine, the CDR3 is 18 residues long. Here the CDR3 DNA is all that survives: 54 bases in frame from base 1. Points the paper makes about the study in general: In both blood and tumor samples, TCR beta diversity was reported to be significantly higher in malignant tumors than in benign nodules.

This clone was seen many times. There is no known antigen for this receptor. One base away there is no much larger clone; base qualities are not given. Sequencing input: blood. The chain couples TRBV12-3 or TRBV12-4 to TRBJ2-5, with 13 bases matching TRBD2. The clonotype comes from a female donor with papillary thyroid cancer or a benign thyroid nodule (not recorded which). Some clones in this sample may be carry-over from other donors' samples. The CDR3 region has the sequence CASSLRLAGGIHGETQYF. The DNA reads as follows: TGTGCCAGCAGTTTACGACTAGCGGGAGGTATTCATGGTGAGACCCAGTACTTC.